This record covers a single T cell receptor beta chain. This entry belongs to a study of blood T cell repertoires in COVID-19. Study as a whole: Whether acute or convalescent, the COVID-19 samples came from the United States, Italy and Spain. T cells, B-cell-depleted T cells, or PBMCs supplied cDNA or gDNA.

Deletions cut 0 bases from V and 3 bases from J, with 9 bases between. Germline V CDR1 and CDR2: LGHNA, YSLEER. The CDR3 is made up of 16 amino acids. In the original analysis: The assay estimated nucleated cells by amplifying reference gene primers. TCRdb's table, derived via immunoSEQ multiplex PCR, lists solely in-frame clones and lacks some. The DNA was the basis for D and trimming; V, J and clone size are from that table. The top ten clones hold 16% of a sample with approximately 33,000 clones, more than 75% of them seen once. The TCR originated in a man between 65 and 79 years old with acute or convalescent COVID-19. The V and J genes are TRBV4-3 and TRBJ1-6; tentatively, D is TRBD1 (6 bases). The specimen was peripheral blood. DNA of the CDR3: TGCGCCAGCAGCCAAGAAACAGGGTTCTATAATTCACCCCTCCACTTT. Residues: CASSQETGFYNSPLHF.